The T cell receptor (beta chain) described here comes from a study of identical twins. This clonotype was recorded at least ten times. Its antigen remains unknown. A universal primer binding site was introduced by template switching. The final cDNA contained unique molecular identifiers. One entry per CDR3 protein results from TCRdb running MiXCR on the 5' RACE reads. The table shows about 250,000 distinct CDR3 sequences, with approximately 7.8% occurring only once. V lost 4 bases to trimming and J lost 2 bases; unmatched junction nucleotides: 9. Germline V CDR1 and CDR2: MDHEN, SYDVKM. This CDR3 is built from 16 residues. Broader study findings: High-abundance cord blood beta clonotypes had fewer insertions; memory repertoires showed none.

Only healthy Caucasians were enrolled as donors. This sample was also put to use in a study of yellow fever vaccine responses in identical twins.

The chain couples TRBV28 to TRBJ2-3; 7 bases align to TRBD2. Sequenced sample: CD8+ T cells sorted from blood. This sequence originates from a young woman in good health. DNA for the CDR3: TGTGCCAGCAGTTCCGCTCATAGCGGGCCCACAGATACGCAGTATTTT. Translated: CASSSAHSGPTDTQYF.